This passage covers 3 T cell receptor beta chains from one sample sequenced in a study of cytomegalovirus exposure and HLA in healthy donors. 60 Vbeta and 13 Jbeta primers were used in PCR. Some clones are missing from TCRdb's copy, which holds only in-frame ones; the method was immunoSEQ multiplex PCR. The sample totals around 210,000 clones. The sample was PBMCs. Every receptor here comes from a girl aged 2 to 10 in good health and CMV-seropositive.

The chain employs TRBV28 and TRBJ2-1; 10 bases fit TRBD2. This CDR3 contains 17 residues. Unmatched junction bases numbered 10, after V lost 6 bases and J lost 2 bases. Germline CDR1 is MDHEN and CDR2 is SYDVKM. CDR3 region: CASRPSSGSPPYNEQFF. The CDR3 DNA reads as TGTGCCAGCAGACCATCTAGCGGGAGTCCCCCCTACAATGAGCAGTTCTTC.

The rearrangement uses TRBV5-1 and TRBJ1-1, with 7 nucleotides matching TRBD1. CDR3 length: 18 amino acids. The germline V gene has CDR1 SGHRS and CDR2 YFSETQ. Unmatched junction bases numbered 15, after V lost 4 bases and J lost 0 bases. The CDR3: CASSHRRGQSEMNTEAFF. The CDR3, as DNA: TGCGCCAGCAGCCACCGAAGGGGACAGAGTGAGATGAACACTGAAGCTTTCTTT.

The V gene is TRBV28, the J gene TRBJ1-1, with D possibly matching TRBD1 (5 bases). V lost 6 bases to trimming and J lost 0 bases, with 14 bases between them. The CDR3 runs 15 residues. The germline V gene encodes CDR1 MDHEN and CDR2 SYDVKM. The CDR3 DNA follows: TGTGCCAGCAGGCTCTCGGGGGACTTGAACACTGAAGCTTTCTTT. Its translation: CASRLSGDLNTEAFF.